This TCR beta chain was retrieved from a study of shared clonotypes between healthy human individuals (dated by TCRdb to 2020 to 2022). Background for the entire study: A couple of women and a few men aged 18 to 49 years were included in the cohort. To increase sequencing depth and limit assay-specific biases, different laboratories used diverse techniques to prepare libraries and sequence TCR repertoires. The study deeply sequenced blood TCR repertoires of five healthy adults to estimate repertoire size and the extent of clonotype sharing between individuals. Per donor, leukapheresis produced somewhere between about 0.9 and 10 billion PBMCs.

TCR CDR3 regions were amplified from genomic DNA by multiplex PCR using the deep immunoSEQ assay. Extracted genomic DNA from each cell subset was spread evenly across all wells of several immunoSEQ 96-well plates, with each plate serving as a replicate. For unsorted PBMC, each replicate PCR was loaded with 250 to 300 ng genomic DNA, equivalent to 30,000 or so T cell genomes. Ten immunoSEQ deep assay plates were used to sequence the unsorted PBMC genomic DNA. The purified libraries were quantified using a Qubit 3.0 fluorometer, sized with a Bioanalyzer 2100, and then quantified again using the KAPA Library Quantification kit. Every immunoSEQ 96-well plate was sequenced on a dedicated single-read 150-cycle Illumina NextSeq 550 flow cell. The published analysis was carried out like this. Because the immunoSEQ output held only junctional sequences and lacked quality scores, the filtering could not match the filtering applied to full-length reads. To assign V/J genes and CDR3, sequences were annotated against IMGT germline references using PyIR, a Python wrapper for IgBLAST v1.9. Reads were removed for weak V/J assignments (E-value above 1e-6), missing CDR3, stop codons, out-of-frame junctions, or ambiguous translated residues. V3J clonotypes were defined as sequences sharing an identical inferred V gene, J gene, and CDR3 amino acid sequence. To compute the percentage overlap between repertoires, the number of shared unique clonotypes was divided by the size of the smaller repertoire. Repertoire richness was assessed with RTK rarefaction, the Chao1 estimator, and Recon v2.1 estimates of unobserved clonotypes. TCRdb obtained this table from immuneACCESS and retained in-frame rearrangements with V and J assigned. These tables miss some clones; where compared with another copy, unresolved V genes account for less than half of the shortfall, and the remainder is unexplained. V and J calls and clone size follow that table, whereas D and trimming were derived from the DNA. This sample is represented by roughly 510,000 clones; over 60% of them were singletons. About 12% of the sample is held by the ten biggest clonotypes.

The paper's findings and limits, for the study overall: Sampling was restricted to blood, and TCR repertoires in tissues likely differ from the TCR repertoires found in blood. Pairwise subsampling indicated that sequencing depth was expected to affect the degree of clonotype sharing among donors. Because the study included only a small number of donors, the genetic and exposure-history diversity represented was limited.

Donors were healthy HIV-negative adults with no recently reported acute infections or vaccinations. Only Caucasian adults living in Nashville, Tennessee, USA were represented among the donors. For unsorted samples, about 90 million PBMCs were counted, and genomic DNA was extracted using the QIAamp DNA Blood Mini kit. Blood was collected by leukapheresis, and PBMCs were isolated by Ficoll-Histopaque density gradient centrifugation and then cryopreserved in liquid nitrogen vapor phase. V and J are trimmed by 2 bases and 6 bases, and the gene matches miss 6 bases of the junction. Spanning cysteine to phenylalanine, the CDR3 consists of 15 amino acids. Solely the CDR3 DNA is kept, with 45 bases framed from the first base. In the germline V gene, CDR1 corresponds to KGHSH and CDR2 to LQKENI. Comments on this clone: No cognate antigen has been identified for it. No quality values exist for individual bases; no much larger clone is one base distant.

The sequence was collected from a woman between 40 and 50 years old in good health. Some clones in this sample may be carry-over from other donors' samples. The rearranged chain carries TRBV18 and TRBJ1-5, with TRBD1 identical over 8 junction bases. The sequenced sample was PBMCs. The DNA reads TGTGCCAGCTCACCAGCGACAGGGGCTCTTCAGCCCCAGCATTTT. This sequence encodes CASSPATGALQPQHF. Joined to the reference TRBV18 and TRBJ1-5 proteins, this CDR3 gives the full variable domain: NAGVMQNPRHLVRRRGQEARLRCSPMKGHSHVYWYRQLPEEGLKFMVYLQKENIIDESGMPKERFSAEFPKEGPSILRIQQVVRGDSAAYFCASSPATGALQPQHFGDGTRLSIL.